Listed below are T cell receptor beta chains from one sample, sequenced in a study of blood T cell repertoires in COVID-19. Clones were sequenced by immunoSEQ multiplex PCR, and TCRdb holds only the in-frame ones, with some missing. Found here are 150,000 to 200,000 clones, more than 75% of them singletons; the top ten hold about 17%. The sequencing sample was made of PBMCs or T cells enriched from blood (not recorded which). The source of these receptors is a woman aged 45-60 years with acute COVID-19. CDR3s include the opening cysteine and the closing phenylalanine or tryptophan. Fields, in order: clone size, CDR3 length, D gene, J gene, V gene, CDR3 DNA, CDR3 protein. D genes are given only for firm matches. Part of the rows lack a size; the others show once, few, many or a class for expanded clones.

.	15	TRBD1	TRBJ1-2	TRBV7-3	TGTGCCAGCAGCAAGAACCCGGGACAGGGGGAAGGCTACACCTTC	CASSKNPGQGEGYTF
many	16	TRBD2	TRBJ2-5	TRBV3-1/TRBV3-2	TGTGCCAGCAGCCAGGACCAGACTAGCCCCGCGGGGACCCAGTACTTC	CASSQDQTSPAGTQYF
.	15	TRBD1	TRBJ1-1	TRBV7-8	TGTGCCAGCAGCTTAGAAGCCAGGGGGAGGACTGAAGCTTTCTTT	CASSLEARGRTEAFF
once	15	TRBD2	TRBJ2-1	TRBV7-2	TGTGCCAGCAGCTCTCGACTAGCGGGGGTTAATGAGCAGTTCTTC	CASSSRLAGVNEQFF
.	16	.	TRBJ1-5	TRBV30	TGTGCCTGGATGTCGGCGGGAAGGGGTTCTAATCAGCCCCAGCATTTT	CAWMSAGRGSNQPQHF
.	16	TRBD2	TRBJ2-1	TRBV11-3	TGTGCCAGCTCGTCGAGGGGGACTAGCGATCACAATGAGCAGTTCTTC	CASSSRGTSDHNEQFF
.	13	TRBD1	TRBJ1-2	TRBV6-5	TGTGCCAGCACGGGACAGGGACGGTATGGCTACACCTTC	CASTGQGRYGYTF
.	17	TRBD1	TRBJ1-1	TRBV7-9	TGTGCCAGCAGCTCGACCGGGACAGGGGACCTAGACACTGAAGCTTTCTTT	CASSSTGTGDLDTEAFF
.	15	.	TRBJ2-5	TRBV10-3	TGTGCCATCAGTGATTTAGTGGGGGCGGGAGAGACCCAGTACTTC	CAISDLVGAGETQYF
.	12	TRBD1	TRBJ1-1	TRBV5-6	TGTGCCAGCAGTAAACAGGGGGCTGAAGCTTTCTTT	CASSKQGAEAFF
.	14	.	TRBJ1-1	TRBV11-2	TGTGCCAGCGTCCTGAGTGAGGTGAACACTGAAGCTTTCTTT	CASVLSEVNTEAFF
.	14	.	TRBJ1-6	TRBV7-9	TGTGCCAGCAGCTTAGTGGCGGGGAGTTCACCCCTCCACTTT	CASSLVAGSSPLHF
.	18	TRBD2	TRBJ2-3	TRBV2	TGTGCCAGCAGCGAACTAGCGGGGGGCCCAACTAGCACAGATACGCAGTATTTT	CASSELAGGPTSTDTQYF
.	14	TRBD2	TRBJ2-2	TRBV7-3	TGTGCCAGCAGCTTAATTAGCGGGGTTAGGGAGCTGTTTTTT	CASSLISGVRELFF
.	14	.	TRBJ1-2	TRBV7-2	TGTGCCAGCAGCTTTCCGGGTCCAAACTATGGCTACACCTTC	CASSFPGPNYGYTF
.	16	.	TRBJ1-5	TRBV7-8	TGTGCCAGCAGCTTAGGGGGCCGGTGGAGCAATCAGCCCCAGCATTTT	CASSLGGRWSNQPQHF
few	19	TRBD1	TRBJ2-2	TRBV6-2/TRBV6-3	TGTGCCAGCAGTCCGGGACAGGGCCCTAATATAAAGAACACCGGGGAGCTGTTTTTT	CASSPGQGPNIKNTGELFF
.	15	.	TRBJ1-5	TRBV19	TGTGCCAGTAGATCTATAGACCAGGGCAATCAGCCCCAGCATTTT	CASRSIDQGNQPQHF
.	15	.	TRBJ1-5	TRBV6-5	TGTGCCAGCAGTTACTCTAGCAGGGGTGGGCAGCCCCAGCATTTT	CASSYSSRGGQPQHF
.	17	TRBD1	TRBJ1-3	TRBV24-1	TGTGCCACCAGTGATTCACAGGGGGCCGTCTCTGGAAACACCATATATTTT	CATSDSQGAVSGNTIYF
once	13	TRBD1	TRBJ1-4	TRBV18	TGTGCCAGCTCACCCGGGACAGATGAAAAACTGTTTTTT	CASSPGTDEKLFF
.	13	.	TRBJ1-2	TRBV30	TGTGGCGCTGGGCGGGGATCGAACTATGGCTACACCTTC	CGAGRGSNYGYTF
.	16	.	TRBJ2-1	TRBV7-2	TGTGCCAGCAGCGGGGGTAGGACAGTGGGGTACAATGAGCAGTTCTTC	CASSGGRTVGYNEQFF
.	13	.	TRBJ1-2	TRBV4-2	TGTGCCAGCAGCCAAGACGGGGACTATGGCTACACCTTC	CASSQDGDYGYTF
.	18	TRBD2	TRBJ2-1	TRBV29-1	TGCAGCGTTGAATTAGCGGGGGGATTTCTTAGCTCCTACAATGAGCAGTTCTTC	CSVELAGGFLSSYNEQFF
.	16	TRBD2	TRBJ2-5	TRBV25-1	TGTGCCAGCAGTGAAGGTGGAGCGGGAAAGAAGGAGACCCAGTACTTC	CASSEGGAGKKETQYF
.	18	TRBD1	TRBJ2-3	TRBV27	TGTGCCAGCAGCACCCCCGGACAGGGATCACCCTTCACAGATACGCAGTATTTT	CASSTPGQGSPFTDTQYF
.	12	TRBD1	TRBJ2-1	TRBV13	TGTGCCAGCAATACAGGGGTTGATGAGCAGTTCTTC	CASNTGVDEQFF
.	16	.	TRBJ2-3	TRBV11-3	TGTGCCAGCAGCCCCGGGTCAGGGGGGAGCACAGATACGCAGTATTTT	CASSPGSGGSTDTQYF
.	13	TRBD2	TRBJ2-5	TRBV11-2	TGTGCCAGCAGCTTAGAGGGGGGGGAGACCCAGTACTTC	CASSLEGGETQYF
.	14	.	TRBJ1-1	TRBV3-1/TRBV3-2	TGTGCCAGCAGGGAAGGGAGGATGAACACTGAAGCTTTCTTT	CASREGRMNTEAFF
few	18	.	TRBJ2-6	TRBV4-1	TGCGCCAGCAGCCTTGGGGTTAGCGGAGGCTCTGGGGCCAACGTCCTGACTTTC	CASSLGVSGGSGANVLTF
once	17	TRBD1	TRBJ1-6	TRBV7-2	TGTGCCAGCAGCGGATCCGCTATACAGGGGGCGCGGTCACCCCTCCACTTT	CASSGSAIQGARSPLHF
.	13	.	TRBJ1-5	TRBV18	TGTGCCAGCTCACCCCAGGACAATCAGCCCCAGCATTTT	CASSPQDNQPQHF
.	15	.	TRBJ1-5	TRBV21-1	TGTGCCAGCAGCAAAGAAAGGCAGGGCGATCAGCCCCAGCATTTT	CASSKERQGDQPQHF
.	14	.	TRBJ1-6	TRBV28	TGTGCCAGCAGTCCCCCACAGGGTAATTCACCCCTCCACTTT	CASSPPQGNSPLHF
.	15	.	TRBJ1-5	TRBV2	TGTGCCAGCTGGGGGGGCCTCGGTGGCAATCAGCCCCAGCATTTT	CASWGGLGGNQPQHF
.	14	.	TRBJ2-5	TRBV3-1/TRBV3-2	TGTGCCAGCGTGCAGGGTGTCGGACAAGAGACCCAGTACTTC	CASVQGVGQETQYF
.	13	.	TRBJ2-5	TRBV27	TGTGCCAGCAGCCAGCAGGGTGAAGAGACCCAGTACTTC	CASSQQGEETQYF
.	14	.	TRBJ2-2	TRBV4-3	TGCGCCAGCAGCCATACCTCCGGGGCCGGGGAGCTGTTTTTT	CASSHTSGAGELFF
.	18	.	TRBJ1-3	TRBV11-3	TGTGCCAGCAGCTTGGGGGGGCCGCAAACTTCCTCTGGAAACACCATATATTTT	CASSLGGPQTSSGNTIYF
.	16	.	TRBJ1-6	TRBV5-8	TGTGCCAGCACCAAACAGGGAGTTGGTCGTAATTCACCCCTCCACTTT	CASTKQGVGRNSPLHF
.	11	.	TRBJ2-1	TRBV12-3/TRBV12-4	TGTGCCAGCAGTTTCTCTAATGAGCAGTTCTTC	CASSFSNEQFF
.	13	.	TRBJ1-4	TRBV5-1	TGCGCCAGCAGTACGCTCGAGGATGAAAAACTGTTTTTT	CASSTLEDEKLFF
.	14	TRBD1	TRBJ1-4	TRBV7-9	TGTGCCAGCAGCCCGGGACAGGATAATGAAAAACTGTTTTTT	CASSPGQDNEKLFF
.	15	TRBD2	TRBJ2-1	TRBV6-2/TRBV6-3	TGTGCCAGCAGTTACGAAGCGGGGGGATCCGATGAGCAGTTCTTC	CASSYEAGGSDEQFF
once	13	TRBD1	TRBJ1-2	TRBV5-1	TGCGCCAGCAGCTTGGGACAGGGGACTCTAGGCACCTTC	CASSLGQGTLGTF
few	16	.	TRBJ2-6	TRBV11-2	TGTGCCAGCAGCTTTTCAGGGTTCTCTGGGGCCAACGTCCTGACTTTC	CASSFSGFSGANVLTF
.	15	.	TRBJ2-6	TRBV27	TGTGCCAGCACCACGCCGCAGGGTGGGGCCAACGTCCTGACTTTC	CASTTPQGGANVLTF
.	12	.	TRBJ1-4	TRBV10-3	TGTGCCATCAGTGCTGGGGGCGAAAAACTGTTTTTT	CAISAGGEKLFF
.	13	TRBD2	TRBJ2-3	TRBV20-1	TGCAGTGCTAGTCCGGGGGGGAGGGATACGCAGTATTTT	CSASPGGRDTQYF
.	16	.	TRBJ2-5	TRBV10-1	TGCGCCAGCAGTGAGTCGATTACTAGCTTTGGAGAGACCCAGTACTTC	CASSESITSFGETQYF
.	14	.	TRBJ1-2	TRBV2	TGTGCCAGCAGTGCACAGGGATCTAACTATGGCTACACCTTC	CASSAQGSNYGYTF